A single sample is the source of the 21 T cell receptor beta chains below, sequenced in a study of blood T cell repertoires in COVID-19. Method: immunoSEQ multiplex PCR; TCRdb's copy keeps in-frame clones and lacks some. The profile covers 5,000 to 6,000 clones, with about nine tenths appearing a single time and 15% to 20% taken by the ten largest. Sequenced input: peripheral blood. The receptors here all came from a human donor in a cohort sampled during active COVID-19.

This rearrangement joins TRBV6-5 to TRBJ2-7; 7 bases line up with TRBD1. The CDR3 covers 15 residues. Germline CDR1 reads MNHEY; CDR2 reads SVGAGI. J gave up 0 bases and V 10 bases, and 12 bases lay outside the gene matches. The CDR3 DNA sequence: TGTGCCACCTTAAGGGGACAGTATATCTCCTACGAGCAGTACTTC. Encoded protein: CATLRGQYISYEQYF.

The CDR3 reads CASSLQYRVPGNTIYF. Written as DNA, the CDR3 is TGTGCCAGCAGTTTACAATACAGGGTCCCTGGAAACACCATATATTTT. The J gene is TRBJ1-3, the V gene TRBV6-5; maybe TRBD1 (6 bases). This CDR3 has 16 amino acids. Per the germline V gene, CDR1 is MNHEY and CDR2 is SVGAGI. Trimming pared 4 bases from V and 2 bases from J, leaving 15 bases between.

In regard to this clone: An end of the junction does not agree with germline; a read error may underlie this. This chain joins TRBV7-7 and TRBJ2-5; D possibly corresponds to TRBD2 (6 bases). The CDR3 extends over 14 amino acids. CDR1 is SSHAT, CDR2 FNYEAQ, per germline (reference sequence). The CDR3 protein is CASSPPGVQETQYF. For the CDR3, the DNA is TGTGCTAGCAGCCCGCCGGGAGTTCAAGAGACCCAGTACTTC.

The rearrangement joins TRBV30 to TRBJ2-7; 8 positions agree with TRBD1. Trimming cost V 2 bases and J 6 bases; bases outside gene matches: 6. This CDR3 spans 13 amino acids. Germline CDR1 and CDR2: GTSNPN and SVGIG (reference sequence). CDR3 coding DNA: TGTGCCTGGAGTCGACAGGGGATCGGCGAGCAGTACTTC. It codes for CAWSRQGIGEQYF. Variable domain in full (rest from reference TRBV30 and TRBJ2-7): SQTIHQWPATLVQPVGSPLSLECTVEGTSNPNLYWYRQAAGRGLQLLFYSVGIGQISSEVPQNLSASRPQDRQFILSSKKLLLSDSGFYLCAWSRQGIGEQYFGPGTRLTVT.

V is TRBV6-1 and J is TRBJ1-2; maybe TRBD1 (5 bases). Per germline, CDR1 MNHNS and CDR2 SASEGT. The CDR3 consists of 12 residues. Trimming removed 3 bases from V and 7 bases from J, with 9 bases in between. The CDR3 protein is CASSDRVTGYTF. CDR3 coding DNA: TGTGCCAGCAGTGACAGGGTTACTGGCTACACCTTC.

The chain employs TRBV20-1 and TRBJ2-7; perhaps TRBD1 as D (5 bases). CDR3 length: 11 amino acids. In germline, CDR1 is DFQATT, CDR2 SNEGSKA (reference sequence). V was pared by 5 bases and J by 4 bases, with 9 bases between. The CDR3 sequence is CSADRAYEQYF. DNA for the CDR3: TGCAGTGCTGACAGAGCTTACGAGCAGTACTTC.

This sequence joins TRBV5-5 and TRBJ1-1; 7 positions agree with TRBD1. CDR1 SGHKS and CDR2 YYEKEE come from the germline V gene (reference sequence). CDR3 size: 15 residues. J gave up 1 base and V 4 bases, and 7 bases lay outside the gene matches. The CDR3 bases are TGTGCCAGCAGCGAAGCCAGGGGGTGGAACACTGAAGCTTTCTTT. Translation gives CASSEARGWNTEAFF.

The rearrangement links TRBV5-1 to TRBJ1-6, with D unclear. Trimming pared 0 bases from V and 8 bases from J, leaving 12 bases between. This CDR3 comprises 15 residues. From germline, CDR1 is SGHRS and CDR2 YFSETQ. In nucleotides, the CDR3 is TGCGCCAGCAGCTTGGGACGTACCGGGGATTCACCCCTCCACTTT. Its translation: CASSLGRTGDSPLHF.

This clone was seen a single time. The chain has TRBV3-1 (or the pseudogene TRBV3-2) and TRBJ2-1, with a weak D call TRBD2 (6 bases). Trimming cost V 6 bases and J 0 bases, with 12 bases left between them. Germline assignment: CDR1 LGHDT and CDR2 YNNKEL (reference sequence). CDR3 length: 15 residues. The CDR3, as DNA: TGTGCCAGCAGTTATGCGGGGAGCTCCTACAATGAGCAGTTCTTC. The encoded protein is CASSYAGSSYNEQFF.

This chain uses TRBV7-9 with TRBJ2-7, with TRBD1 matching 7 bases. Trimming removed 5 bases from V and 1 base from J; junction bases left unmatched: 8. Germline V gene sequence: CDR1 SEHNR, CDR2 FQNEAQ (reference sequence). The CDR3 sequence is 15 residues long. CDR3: CASSLAGDRSYEQYF. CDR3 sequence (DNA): TGTGCCAGCAGCCTCGCAGGGGACAGATCCTACGAGCAGTACTTC.

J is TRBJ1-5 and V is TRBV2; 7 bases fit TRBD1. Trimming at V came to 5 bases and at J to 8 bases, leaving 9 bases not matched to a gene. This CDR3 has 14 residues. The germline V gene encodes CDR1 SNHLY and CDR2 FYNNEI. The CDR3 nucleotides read TGTGCCAGCAGTCCCCCCAAAGGGACAGAGCCCCAGCATTTT. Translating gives CASSPPKGTEPQHF.

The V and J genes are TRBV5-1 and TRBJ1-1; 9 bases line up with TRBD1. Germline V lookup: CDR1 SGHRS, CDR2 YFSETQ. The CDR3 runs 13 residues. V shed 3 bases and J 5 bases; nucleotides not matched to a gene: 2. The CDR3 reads CASSWTGETEAFF. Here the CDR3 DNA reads TGCGCCAGCAGCTGGACAGGGGAGACTGAAGCTTTCTTT.

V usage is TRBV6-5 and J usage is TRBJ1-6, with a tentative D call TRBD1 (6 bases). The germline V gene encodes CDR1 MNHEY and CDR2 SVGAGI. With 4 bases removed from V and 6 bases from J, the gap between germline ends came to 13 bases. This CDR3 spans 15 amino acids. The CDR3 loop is CASSSQGSGNSPLHF. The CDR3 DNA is TGTGCCAGCAGTTCACAGGGCTCCGGTAATTCACCCCTCCACTTT.

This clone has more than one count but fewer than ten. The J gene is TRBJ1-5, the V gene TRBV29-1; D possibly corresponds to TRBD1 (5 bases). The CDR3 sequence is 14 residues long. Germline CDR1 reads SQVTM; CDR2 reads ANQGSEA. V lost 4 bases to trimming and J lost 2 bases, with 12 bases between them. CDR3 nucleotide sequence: TGCAGCGTTGCTACCGGGGGAGGCAATCAGCCCCAGCATTTT. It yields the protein CSVATGGGNQPQHF.

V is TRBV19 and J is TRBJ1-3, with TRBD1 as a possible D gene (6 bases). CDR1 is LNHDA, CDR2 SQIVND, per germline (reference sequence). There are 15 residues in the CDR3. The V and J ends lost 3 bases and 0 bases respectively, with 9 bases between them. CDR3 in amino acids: CASSIIRGSGNTIYF. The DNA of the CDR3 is TGTGCCAGTAGTATTATCAGGGGCTCTGGAAACACCATATATTTT.

The CDR3 loop is CASSLRENYGYTF. Written as DNA, the CDR3 is TGTGCCAGCAGTTTAAGAGAGAACTATGGCTACACCTTC. This chain links TRBV27 with TRBJ1-2; D is ambiguous. The CDR3 covers 13 residues. The germline V gene encodes CDR1 MNHEY and CDR2 SMNVEV (reference sequence). V lost 2 bases to trimming and J lost 2 bases, with 6 bases between them.

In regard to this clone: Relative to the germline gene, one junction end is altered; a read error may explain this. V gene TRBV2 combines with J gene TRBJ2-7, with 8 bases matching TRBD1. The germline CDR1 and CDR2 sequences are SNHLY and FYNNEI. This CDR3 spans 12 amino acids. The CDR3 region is CASRDDRDRRHF. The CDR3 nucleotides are TGTGCCAGCAGGGACGACCGGGACAGGCGACACTTC.

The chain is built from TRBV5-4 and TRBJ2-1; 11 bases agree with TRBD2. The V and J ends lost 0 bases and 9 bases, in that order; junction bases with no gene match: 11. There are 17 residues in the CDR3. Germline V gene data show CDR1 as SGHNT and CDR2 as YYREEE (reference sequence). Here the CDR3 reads CASSLDSSGGSLAEQFF. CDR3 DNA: TGTGCCAGCAGCTTGGATTCTAGCGGGGGGTCGTTGGCTGAGCAGTTCTTC.

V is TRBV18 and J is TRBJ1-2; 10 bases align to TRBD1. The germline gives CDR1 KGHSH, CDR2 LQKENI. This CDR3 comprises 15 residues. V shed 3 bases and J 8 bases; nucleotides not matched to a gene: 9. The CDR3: CASSPSRDRGYGYTF. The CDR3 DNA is TGTGCCAGCTCACCCAGCCGGGACAGGGGATACGGCTACACCTTC.

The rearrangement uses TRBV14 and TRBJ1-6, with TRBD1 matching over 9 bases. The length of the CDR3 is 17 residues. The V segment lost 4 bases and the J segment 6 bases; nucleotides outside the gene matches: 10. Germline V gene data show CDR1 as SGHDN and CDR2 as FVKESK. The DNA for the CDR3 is TGTGCCAGCAGCCTTCCGGACAGGGGTTTTCGTAATTCACCCCTCCACTTT. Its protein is CASSLPDRGFRNSPLHF.

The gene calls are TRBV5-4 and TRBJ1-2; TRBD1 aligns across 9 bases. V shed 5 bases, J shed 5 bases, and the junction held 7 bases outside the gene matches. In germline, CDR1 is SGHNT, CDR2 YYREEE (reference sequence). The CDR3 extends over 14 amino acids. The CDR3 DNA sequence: TGTGCCAGCAGGATACAGGGGGCCGGATATGGCTACACCTTC. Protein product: CASRIQGAGYGYTF.